The source of this T cell receptor (beta chain) is a study of cytomegalovirus exposure and HLA in healthy donors. The PCR was carried out with 60 Vbeta primers and 13 Jbeta primers. This table comes from immunoSEQ multiplex PCR, and its TCRdb copy is limited to in-frame clones, with some not included. The sample has about 96,000 clones, under 80% seen once. This clone was seen a single time. The ends lost 6 bases at V and 5 bases at J; junction bases unmatched: 17. This CDR3 spans 17 amino acids. CDR1 and CDR2 (germline): SGHTA, FQGNSA. The specimen sequenced was PBMCs. J is TRBJ2-5 and V is TRBV7-2, with 8 bases lining up with TRBD2. This clonotype was sampled from a man aged 50 to 60 in good health and CMV-seropositive. CDR3 residues: CASSAQGSGAAGETQYF. The CDR3 DNA reads as TGTGCCAGCAGTGCGCAGGGTAGCGGGGCGGCGGGGGAGACCCAGTACTTC. The variable domain in full, with the rest retrieved from reference TRBV7-2 and TRBJ2-5, is GAGVSQSPSNKVTEKGKDVELRCDPISGHTALYWYRQSLGQGLEFLIYFQGNSAPDKSGLPSDRFSAERTGGSVSTLTIQRTQQEDSAVYLCASSAQGSGAAGETQYFGPGTRLLVL.